Each of the 25 T cell receptor beta chains below was sequenced from the same sample in a study of blood T cell repertoires in COVID-19 (dated by TCRdb to about 2020). Libraries were constructed by the immunoSEQ multiplex PCR assay. TCRdb provides this immuneACCESS table in a form limited to in-frame rearrangements. Some clones are lacking; in checked studies, under half of them reflect an unresolved V gene, and why the rest are absent is not known. The sample table shows about 150,000 clones, and 75% to 85% are seen once. 9.8% of the sample is taken by the ten largest. The specimen was peripheral blood. These receptor sequences come from a woman in her 50s with acute or convalescent COVID-19.

The chain has TRBV2 and TRBJ1-5; TRBD1 matches 7 bases. The germline V gene has CDR1 SNHLY and CDR2 FYNNEI. With V trimmed by 4 bases and J by 3 bases, 6 bases remained unmatched. The CDR3 runs to 15 residues. CDR3 in DNA: TGTGCCAGCAGTGGAGACAGGGCCTACAATCAGCCCCAGCATTTT. Its translation: CASSGDRAYNQPQHF.

The genes are TRBV11-2 and TRBJ1-2, with TRBD1 matching over 7 bases. Trimming at V came to 1 base and at J to 4 bases, leaving 3 bases not matched to a gene. This CDR3 comprises 14 residues. From germline, CDR1 is SGHAT and CDR2 FQNNGV. The CDR3 coding sequence is TGTGCCAGCAGCTTAGCGGGGACAGCCTATGGCTACACCTTC. It encodes CASSLAGTAYGYTF. Filled out from reference TRBV11-2 and TRBJ1-2, the complete variable domain reads EAGVAQSPRYKIIEKRQSVAFWCNPISGHATLYWYQQILGQGPKLLIQFQNNGVVDDSQLPKDRFSAERLKGVDSTLKIQPAKLEDSAVYLCASSLAGTAYGYTFGSGTRLTVV.

The V call is TRBV9, the J call TRBJ2-1; no definite D call. CDR1 SGDLS and CDR2 YYNGEE come from the germline V gene. This CDR3 region has 15 residues. Trimming took 0 bases from V and 8 from J, leaving 15 bases between them. DNA for the CDR3: TGTGCCAGCAGCGTAGGGCCACGCACCGAGGATGAGCAGTTCTTC. This translates into CASSVGPRTEDEQFF. Drawing the rest from reference TRBV9 and TRBJ2-1, the complete variable domain is DSGVTQTPKHLITATGQRVTLRCSPRSGDLSVYWYQQSLDQGLQFLIQYYNGEERAKGNILERFSAQQFPDLHSELNLSSLELGDSALYFCASSVGPRTEDEQFFGPGTRLTVL.

The V and J genes are TRBV3-1 (or the pseudogene TRBV3-2) and TRBJ1-5; 11 positions agree with TRBD1. The CDR3 has 16 residues. J lost 4 bases, V lost 2 bases, and 4 bases had no gene match. Per the germline V gene, CDR1 is LGHDT and CDR2 is YNNKEL (reference sequence). The CDR3 spells CASSQTGTGGNQPQHF. The CDR3 DNA is TGTGCCAGCAGCCAAACCGGGACAGGGGGAAATCAGCCCCAGCATTTT.

The gene calls are TRBV2 and TRBJ2-1; the D gene is possibly TRBD2 (5 bases). Germline V gives CDR1 SNHLY, CDR2 FYNNEI. The CDR3 contains 18 residues. The V end lost 2 bases, the J end lost 4 bases, and 21 bases lay between the germline ends. CDR3 sequence (DNA): TGTGCCAGCAGTGAACCCCCTCCCTCTAGCCCCAATTACAATGAGCAGTTCTTC. It is translated as CASSEPPPSSPNYNEQFF. Drawing the rest from reference TRBV2 and TRBJ2-1, the complete variable domain is EPEVTQTPSHQVTQMGQEVILRCVPISNHLYFYWYRQILGQKVEFLVSFYNNEISEKSEIFDDQFSVERPDGSNFTLKIRSTKLEDSAMYFCASSEPPPSSPNYNEQFFGPGTRLTVL.

This chain joins TRBV7-9 and TRBJ1-2; 11 bases map to TRBD1. In germline, CDR1 is SEHNR, CDR2 FQNEAQ (reference sequence). V shed 4 bases and J 7 bases; nucleotides not matched to a gene: 8. The CDR3 covers 15 residues. The CDR3 DNA follows: TGTGCCAGCAGCTCAACCGGGACAGGGGGTCTTGGCTACACCTTC. Translating gives CASSSTGTGGLGYTF.

This clone occurred once. The V gene is TRBV10-1, the J gene TRBJ2-3; 7 bases align to TRBD2. The V gene end was trimmed by 2 bases and the J gene end by 2 bases; junction bases not matched to a gene: 13. Germline V gives CDR1 WNHNN, CDR2 SYGVQD (reference sequence). This CDR3 spans 18 amino acids. This chain's CDR3 is CASSENRLRAGNTDTQYF. CDR3 DNA sequence: TGCGCCAGCAGTGAGAATAGACTACGAGCGGGGAACACAGATACGCAGTATTTT.

The chain joins TRBV28 to TRBJ1-6; 11 nucleotides agree with TRBD1. The germline CDR1 and CDR2 sequences are MDHEN and SYDVKM. The V gene end was trimmed by 3 bases and the J gene end by 10 bases; junction bases not matched to a gene: 5. CDR3 length: 15 amino acids. CDR3: CASSFWTGGVSPLHF. The CDR3 nucleotides read TGTGCCAGCAGTTTCTGGACAGGGGGCGTGTCACCCCTCCACTTT.

This sequence joins TRBV29-1 and TRBJ2-7, with D tentatively TRBD2 (6 bases). The CDR3 covers 14 residues. Between the trimmed V and J ends, which lost 3 bases and 3 bases, there was a span of 15 bases. Germline-derived CDR1 and CDR2 are SQVTM and ANQGSEA. The CDR3 coding sequence is TGCAGCGTTGAGGAAGGGGCGGGGAACTACGAGCAGTACTTC. It is translated as CSVEEGAGNYEQYF.

This clone occurred a few times. The rearrangement uses TRBV27 and TRBJ2-7, with D possibly matching TRBD2 (6 bases). Germline V gene data show CDR1 as MNHEY and CDR2 as SMNVEV (reference sequence). Deletions cut 9 bases from V and 3 bases from J, with 15 bases between. CDR3 length: 13 residues. This chain's CDR3 is CARVGGRGYEQYF. In DNA form, the CDR3 reads TGTGCCAGGGTTGGGGGGAGAGGCTACGAGCAGTACTTC.

V usage is TRBV9 and J usage is TRBJ1-1; maybe TRBD1 (6 bases). The V and J ends lost 4 bases and 5 bases respectively, with 21 bases between them. The CDR3 has 16 residues. Germline assignment: CDR1 SGDLS and CDR2 YYNGEE. The CDR3 coding sequence is TGTGCCAGCAGCCCCTCCCAGGGGCGAGGTGGGACTGAAGCTTTCTTT. Its translation: CASSPSQGRGGTEAFF.

The chain joins TRBV4-1 to TRBJ1-2; D is unclear. V lost 0 bases, J lost 7 bases, and 9 bases lay in between. This CDR3 is 13 amino acids long. Germline values: CDR1 MGHRA, CDR2 YSYEKL. Here the CDR3 reads CASSQEEVSGYTF. CDR3 in DNA: TGCGCCAGCAGCCAAGAAGAGGTCAGTGGCTACACCTTC.

This sequence joins TRBV7-2 and TRBJ2-7; TRBD2 matches 11 bases. CDR3 size: 14 residues. J gave up 5 bases and V 2 bases, and 2 bases lay outside the gene matches. Germline V gives CDR1 SGHTA, CDR2 FQGNSA. CDR3 sequence reads: CASSLLAGGHEQYF. Here the CDR3 DNA reads TGTGCCAGCAGCTTACTAGCGGGAGGCCACGAGCAGTACTTC.

The chain links TRBV28 to TRBJ2-1; 7 nucleotides line up with TRBD2. Germline V lookup: CDR1 MDHEN, CDR2 SYDVKM. This CDR3 comprises 15 residues. V gave up 2 bases and J gave up 6 bases; unmatched junction bases: 7. Written as DNA, the CDR3 is TGTGCCAGCAGTTTAGCGGGAGCTCCCCCCAATGAGCAGTTCTTC. The encoded protein is CASSLAGAPPNEQFF.

Only one count was recorded for this clone. This chain links TRBV9 with TRBJ1-1, with D possibly TRBD1 on 6 matching bases. Germline CDR1 and CDR2: SGDLS and YYNGEE. V lost 4 bases and J 0 bases, leaving 16 bases between the germline ends. CDR3 length equals 16 residues. The CDR3, as DNA: TGTGCCAGCAGCTCCAACGGACAGTTAGTGAACACTGAAGCTTTCTTT. Translating it yields CASSSNGQLVNTEAFF. Looking up the rest from reference TRBV9 and TRBJ1-1 gives the full variable domain: DSGVTQTPKHLITATGQRVTLRCSPRSGDLSVYWYQQSLDQGLQFLIQYYNGEERAKGNILERFSAQQFPDLHSELNLSSLELGDSALYFCASSSNGQLVNTEAFFGQGTRLTVV.

The V and J genes are TRBV7-6 and TRBJ1-6, with 7 nucleotides matching TRBD1. Germline CDR1 reads SGHVS; CDR2 reads FNYEAQ. The J segment lost 8 bases and the V segment lost 2 bases, leaving 6 bases of the junction unmatched. This CDR3 has 15 amino acids. CDR3 loop: CASSLMTGQDSPLHF. CDR3 nucleotides: TGTGCCAGCAGCTTAATGACAGGGCAGGATTCACCCCTCCACTTT.

This clone appeared once. The chain couples TRBV7-2 to TRBJ2-7, with 8 bases lining up with TRBD2. V was clipped by 3 bases and J by 2 bases; unmatched bases: 9. This CDR3 has 16 residues. Germline V gives CDR1 SGHTA, CDR2 FQGNSA. CDR3 DNA: TGTGCCAGCAGCTTCGGGGGGGCGGGGCCGCCCTACGAGCAGTACTTC. This sequence encodes CASSFGGAGPPYEQYF.

V usage is TRBV10-2 and J usage is TRBJ2-7, with TRBD1 matching 7 bases. The junction had 4 bases not matched to a gene; V was cut back by 6 bases and J by 2 bases. The CDR3 extends over 13 amino acids. Germline CDR1 is WSHSY and CDR2 is SAAADI. CDR3 sequence (DNA): TGCGCCAGCAGAAGGGGGCAGGCCTACGAGCAGTACTTC. It specifies CASRRGQAYEQYF.

This chain uses TRBV7-2 with TRBJ2-7, with no clear D. The V end lost 5 bases, the J end lost 3 bases, and 14 bases lay between the germline ends. Germline assignment: CDR1 SGHTA and CDR2 FQGNSA. CDR3 length: 14 residues. The DNA of the CDR3 is TGTGCCAGCAGCAGCGACGAAACGGTCTACGAGCAGTACTTC. Residues: CASSSDETVYEQYF.

This rearrangement joins TRBV6-2 or TRBV6-3 to TRBJ1-5; D is ambiguous. V lost 1 base and J lost 7, with 5 bases in between. The CDR3 totals 12 residues. CDR1 MNHEY and CDR2 SVGEGT come from the germline V gene. The CDR3 DNA is TGTGCCAGCAGTTACTATGGCCAGCCCCAGCATTTT. Its protein is CASSYYGQPQHF.

The chain has TRBV11-3 and TRBJ2-1, with 7 bases that match TRBD2. The CDR3 contains 15 residues. The J segment lost 1 base and the V segment lost 6 bases, leaving 6 bases of the junction unmatched. Germline values: CDR1 SGHNT, CDR2 YENEEA. CDR3 loop: CASSSSGISYNEQFF. The CDR3 coding sequence is TGTGCCAGCAGTTCCAGCGGGATTTCCTACAATGAGCAGTTCTTC.

This clone was seen a single time. The rearrangement links TRBV11-2 to TRBJ2-1, with TRBD2 matching 10 bases. The V and J ends lost 5 bases and 1 base, in that order; junction bases with no gene match: 14. Germline values: CDR1 SGHAT, CDR2 FQNNGV. The CDR3 has 19 amino acids. CDR3 amino acids: CASSPSGRGTLLSYNEQFF. The CDR3 coding sequence is TGTGCCAGCAGCCCCAGCGGGAGGGGGACTTTGTTATCCTACAATGAGCAGTTCTTC.

This clone was found a few times. The CDR3 is CSVGGRGLYGYTF. CDR3 nucleotides: TGCAGCGTTGGGGGCAGGGGGCTGTATGGCTACACCTTC. The chain links TRBV29-1 to TRBJ1-2; 8 bases are a match to TRBD1. Germline CDR1 reads SQVTM; CDR2 reads ANQGSEA. This CDR3 is built from 13 residues. Germline trimming cut 4 bases from V and 5 bases from J; bases unmatched to any gene: 6.

The CDR3, as DNA: TGTGCCAGCAGCTTGCAGGGGGGAGGAGGCTACACCTTC. Residues: CASSLQGGGGYTF. The genes are TRBV5-4 and TRBJ1-2, with 7 nucleotides matching TRBD1. The length of the CDR3 is 13 residues. V lost 1 base to trimming and J lost 8 bases; unmatched junction nucleotides: 5. Germline CDR1 is SGHNT and CDR2 is YYREEE (reference sequence).

CDR3 nucleotide sequence: TGTGCCAGCAGCTCTTTAGTAACCGGGGAGCTGTTTTTT. It encodes CASSSLVTGELFF. The genes are TRBV7-3 and TRBJ2-2, with D unclear. The germline V gene encodes CDR1 SGHTA and CDR2 FQGTGA. The V end lost 4 bases, the J end lost 5 bases, and 8 bases lay between the germline ends. This CDR3 contains 13 residues.